Listed below are T cell receptor beta chains from one sample, sequenced in a study of cytomegalovirus exposure and HLA in healthy donors. Data came from immunoSEQ multiplex PCR; TCRdb stores just in-frame clones and leaves some out. The sample yields about 150,000 clones, over 70% seen once. Source material: PBMCs. The receptors derive from a man aged 25-45 years in good health and CMV-seronegative. The CDR3 runs from the conserved cysteine through the conserved F or W. A D gene is named only where the DNA matches it firmly. Expanded clones get a size class; other rows say once, few or many, or leave the size out.

len: 13
d_gene: .
j_gene: TRBJ1-1
abundance: .
v_gene: TRBV11-2
CDR3aa: CASSPADRFKAFF
CDR3nt: TGTGCCAGCAGCCCAGCCGACAGATTTAAAGCTTTCTTT

len: 12
d_gene: .
j_gene: TRBJ1-1
abundance: few
v_gene: TRBV27
CDR3aa: CASSPTGTEAFF
CDR3nt: TGTGCCAGCAGTCCCACGGGCACTGAAGCTTTCTTT

len: 13
d_gene: .
j_gene: TRBJ2-3
abundance: .
v_gene: TRBV19
CDR3aa: CASSEGATDTQYF
CDR3nt: TGTGCCAGTAGTGAAGGGGCAACAGATACGCAGTATTTT

len: 14
d_gene: TRBD1
j_gene: TRBJ1-2
abundance: .
v_gene: TRBV19
CDR3aa: CASTRGQGAGGYTF
CDR3nt: TGTGCCAGTACTCGAGGACAGGGAGCGGGTGGCTACACCTTC

len: 15
d_gene: .
j_gene: TRBJ2-5
abundance: .
v_gene: TRBV2
CDR3aa: CASSEQLAIVETQYF
CDR3nt: TGTGCCAGCAGTGAGCAACTAGCTATTGTAGAGACCCAGTACTTC

len: 18
d_gene: .
j_gene: TRBJ2-3
abundance: .
v_gene: TRBV19
CDR3aa: CASSISLLARGLGDMQYF
CDR3nt: TGTGCCAGTAGTATATCCCTCCTAGCTCGGGGGTTAGGAGATATGCAGTATTTT

len: 17
d_gene: TRBD2
j_gene: TRBJ2-5
abundance: once
v_gene: TRBV27
CDR3aa: CASSLLPGLAGEETQYF
CDR3nt: TGTGCCAGCAGTTTGCTCCCCGGACTAGCGGGGGAAGAGACCCAGTACTTC

len: 17
d_gene: .
j_gene: TRBJ1-1
abundance: .
v_gene: TRBV7-2
CDR3aa: CASSVPQGFEFKTEAFF
CDR3nt: TGTGCCAGCAGCGTGCCACAGGGTTTCGAATTTAAGACTGAAGCTTTCTTT

len: 13
d_gene: .
j_gene: TRBJ1-5
abundance: .
v_gene: TRBV6-1
CDR3aa: CASSLDHTEAQHF
CDR3nt: TGTGCCAGCAGTTTAGACCACACGGAGGCCCAGCATTTT

len: 16
d_gene: .
j_gene: TRBJ2-3
abundance: .
v_gene: TRBV5-6
CDR3aa: CASSFVPLTPKDTQYF
CDR3nt: TGTGCCAGCAGCTTTGTGCCACTCACCCCGAAAGATACGCAGTATTTT

len: 14
d_gene: .
j_gene: TRBJ2-4
abundance: .
v_gene: TRBV25-1
CDR3aa: CASSSLGGRDIQYF
CDR3nt: TGTGCCAGCAGTTCCCTGGGGGGGCGCGACATTCAGTACTTC

len: 16
d_gene: TRBD2
j_gene: TRBJ2-7
abundance: .
v_gene: TRBV10-3
CDR3aa: CAISDLLAGSPGEQYF
CDR3nt: TGTGCCATCAGTGATCTCTTAGCGGGGTCCCCGGGCGAGCAGTACTTC

len: 18
d_gene: TRBD1
j_gene: TRBJ2-7
abundance: once
v_gene: TRBV27
CDR3aa: CASPPGTGTRLPTYEQYF
CDR3nt: TGTGCCAGTCCCCCCGGGACAGGGACTCGACTTCCAACCTACGAGCAGTACTTC

len: 13
d_gene: .
j_gene: TRBJ1-1
abundance: .
v_gene: TRBV5-4
CDR3aa: CASSLQGRTEAFF
CDR3nt: TGTGCCAGCAGCTTACAGGGAAGGACTGAAGCTTTCTTT

len: 13
d_gene: TRBD1
j_gene: TRBJ1-5
abundance: .
v_gene: TRBV7-9
CDR3aa: CASSRQGNQPQHF
CDR3nt: TGTGCCAGCAGCAGACAGGGAAATCAGCCCCAGCATTTT

len: 13
d_gene: .
j_gene: TRBJ1-2
abundance: .
v_gene: TRBV28
CDR3aa: CASDQGDNYGYTF
CDR3nt: TGTGCCAGCGACCAAGGGGATAACTATGGCTACACCTTC

len: 14
d_gene: .
j_gene: TRBJ2-5
abundance: .
v_gene: TRBV11-2
CDR3aa: CASSPRVGASTQYF
CDR3nt: TGTGCCAGCAGCCCCCGGGTTGGGGCCAGCACCCAGTACTTC

len: 16
d_gene: TRBD2
j_gene: TRBJ2-7
abundance: .
v_gene: TRBV13
CDR3aa: CASSSQTSGEAYEQYF
CDR3nt: TGTGCCAGCAGCTCGCAGACTAGCGGGGAGGCCTACGAGCAGTACTTC

len: 15
d_gene: .
j_gene: TRBJ1-2
abundance: .
v_gene: TRBV7-9
CDR3aa: CASTPGGPGDYGYTF
CDR3nt: TGTGCCAGCACCCCTGGCGGACCGGGGGACTATGGCTACACCTTC

len: 14
d_gene: TRBD1
j_gene: TRBJ1-2
abundance: .
v_gene: TRBV7-2
CDR3aa: CASSSRQGGYGYPF
CDR3nt: TGTGCCAGCAGCTCGAGACAGGGTGGTTATGGCTACCCCTTC

len: 14
d_gene: TRBD1
j_gene: TRBJ2-7
abundance: .
v_gene: TRBV5-1
CDR3aa: CASNEDRASYEQYF
CDR3nt: TGCGCCAGCAACGAGGACAGGGCTTCCTACGAGCAGTACTTC

len: 16
d_gene: .
j_gene: TRBJ2-3
abundance: .
v_gene: TRBV5-1
CDR3aa: CASSYFGGDSTDTQYF
CDR3nt: TGCGCCAGCAGCTACTTCGGCGGGGATAGCACAGATACGCAGTATTTT

len: 12
d_gene: .
j_gene: TRBJ1-1
abundance: .
v_gene: TRBV28
CDR3aa: CASSPPGTEAFF
CDR3nt: TGTGCCAGCAGCCCTCCGGGCACTGAAGCTTTCTTT

len: 14
d_gene: .
j_gene: TRBJ1-1
abundance: .
v_gene: TRBV6-5
CDR3aa: CASSPRYMNTEAFF
CDR3nt: TGTGCCAGCAGCCCAAGATACATGAACACTGAAGCTTTCTTT